The 30 T cell receptor beta chains below were found in one sample sequenced in a study of blood T cell repertoires in COVID-19. TCRdb's copy holds only in-frame clones and misses some; the assay was immunoSEQ multiplex PCR. Seen here are about 280,000 clones, 75% to 90% observed once, and the top ten hold 2% to 3%. The sequenced sample was PBMCs or T cells enriched from blood (not recorded which). The receptors were sampled from a woman between 45 and 65 years old who had recovered from COVID-19.

This clone was seen only once. The rearrangement joins TRBV5-1 to TRBJ1-2; maybe TRBD1 (6 bases). Trimming cost V 7 bases and J 4 bases, with 20 bases left between them. The germline gives CDR1 SGHRS, CDR2 YFSETQ. This CDR3 comprises 15 residues. The DNA of the CDR3 is TGCGCCAGCCACACTGGTGGGGGCGACGGCTATGGCTACACCTTC. Protein: CASHTGGGDGYGYTF.

The chain joins TRBV6-5 to TRBJ1-3; D call uncertain. The germline V gene has CDR1 MNHEY and CDR2 SVGAGI. Trimming took 7 bases from V and 6 from J, leaving 16 bases between them. This CDR3 comprises 14 residues. The CDR3 nucleotides read TGTGCCAGCAACTTCCCCGGGGAATCAAACACCATATATTTT. Encoded protein: CASNFPGESNTIYF.

The chain couples TRBV4-2 to TRBJ2-1, with 7 bases that match TRBD2. V shed 2 bases and J 8 bases; nucleotides not matched to a gene: 9. The CDR3 consists of 15 residues. The germline V gene encodes CDR1 LGHNA and CDR2 YNFKEQ. CDR3: CASSQPNSGWDEQFF. DNA of the CDR3: TGTGCCAGCAGCCAACCCAATAGCGGGTGGGATGAGCAGTTCTTC.

This clone was recorded once. The chain uses TRBV27 and TRBJ2-1, with 11 bases identical to TRBD1. In germline, CDR1 is MNHEY, CDR2 SMNVEV (reference sequence). The CDR3 runs to 15 residues. The ends lost 5 bases at V and 3 bases at J; junction bases unmatched: 3. The CDR3 nucleotides are TGTGCCAGCAGTGAGGGACAGGGGGGCTACAATGAGCAGTTCTTC. It specifies CASSEGQGGYNEQFF.

The rearrangement uses TRBV19 and TRBJ1-2, with 7 positions matching TRBD1. This CDR3 comprises 15 residues. After removal of 5 bases from V and 2 bases from J, the junction contained 8 bases not matched to a gene. Germline V gene data show CDR1 as LNHDA and CDR2 as SQIVND (reference sequence). The CDR3 DNA follows: TGTGCCAGTAGTCTGCAAATGGGACAGAACTATGGCTACACCTTC. Encoded protein: CASSLQMGQNYGYTF.

V gene TRBV6-5 combines with J gene TRBJ2-1; TRBD1 matches at 9 bases. The CDR3 covers 14 residues. V was clipped by 6 bases and J by 6 bases; unmatched bases: 6. Germline CDR1 reads MNHEY; CDR2 reads SVGAGI. In DNA form, the CDR3 reads TGTGCCAGCAGATGGACAGGGGAGGGCAATGAGCAGTTCTTC. This sequence encodes CASRWTGEGNEQFF.

The chain combines TRBV6-6 with TRBJ1-6, with a weak D call TRBD1 (5 bases). Germline lookup yields CDR1 MNHNY and CDR2 SVGAGI (reference sequence). The CDR3 is 16 amino acids. V lost 2 bases to trimming and J lost 8 bases, with 16 bases between them. The DNA for the CDR3 is TGTGCCAGCAGTTACACCCGGGGGTGGGGAGATTCACCCCTCCACTTT. It translates to CASSYTRGWGDSPLHF.

V and J are TRBV7-9 and TRBJ2-5; D is possibly TRBD2 (6 bases). V lost 1 base, J lost 5 bases, and 17 bases lay in between. In germline, CDR1 is SEHNR, CDR2 FQNEAQ (reference sequence). The CDR3 has 16 amino acids. The CDR3 region is CASSLVAAAGSETQYF. The CDR3 DNA reads TGTGCCAGCAGCTTAGTCGCTGCGGCGGGATCTGAGACCCAGTACTTC.

The rearrangement links TRBV18 to TRBJ1-1; D is undetermined. The germline V and J ends were trimmed by 2 bases and 5 bases, with 9 bases remaining between them. The germline V gene encodes CDR1 KGHSH and CDR2 LQKENI. This CDR3 contains 13 residues. CDR3 region: CASSPREDTEAFF. The DNA of the CDR3 is TGTGCCAGCTCACCAAGGGAGGATACTGAAGCTTTCTTT.

This clone was detected only a few times. This chain uses TRBV11-3 with TRBJ2-3, with TRBD2 matching 10 bases. The CDR3 runs 16 residues. Germline V gene lookup returns CDR1 SGHNT and CDR2 YENEEA. Trimming took 1 base from V and 1 from J; bases not matched to a gene: 2. The CDR3 region is CASSLAGTSGTDTQYF. In DNA, the CDR3 is TGTGCCAGCAGCTTAGCCGGGACTAGCGGCACAGATACGCAGTATTTT.

This chain connects TRBV12-3 or TRBV12-4 to TRBJ1-1, with TRBD1 as a possible D gene (6 bases). The length of the CDR3 is 12 residues. V gave up 3 bases and J gave up 10 bases, with 12 bases separating them. The CDR3 region is CASSLSQGVAFF. The CDR3 bases are TGTGCCAGCAGTTTGTCACAGGGCGTAGCTTTCTTT.

This sequence joins TRBV4-1 and TRBJ1-3, with TRBD1 matching over 9 bases. CDR3 length: 18 amino acids. The V gene's germline CDR1 is MGHRA and CDR2 YSYEKL. The J segment lost 4 bases and the V segment lost 4 bases, leaving 14 bases of the junction unmatched. As DNA, the CDR3 is TGCGCCAGCAGCCTAGGACAGGGGAGTAACATATGGGGAAACACCATATATTTT. Amino acids: CASSLGQGSNIWGNTIYF.

This clone is medium-sized by share. The J gene is TRBJ2-1, the V gene TRBV4-1; perhaps TRBD1 as D (6 bases). The ends were cut back, 1 base at V and 2 bases at J, with 9 bases in the middle. CDR3 size: 15 residues. CDR1 is MGHRA and CDR2 is YSYEKL in the germline V gene. The CDR3 DNA reads as TGCGCCAGCAGCCAAGGGACAGCTACCTACAATGAGCAGTTCTTC. Its translation is CASSQGTATYNEQFF.

The chain has TRBV3-1 (or the pseudogene TRBV3-2) and TRBJ2-2, with D possibly being TRBD2 (5 bases). The germline V and J ends were trimmed by 1 base and 0 bases, with 6 bases remaining between them. The CDR3 runs to 15 residues. The germline V gene encodes CDR1 LGHDT and CDR2 YNNKEL (reference sequence). In DNA, the CDR3 is TGTGCCAGCAGCCAAGCGGGAACGAACACCGGGGAGCTGTTTTTT. As protein: CASSQAGTNTGELFF.

The genes are TRBV29-1 and TRBJ1-1; D is possibly TRBD1 (5 bases). V was shortened by 4 bases and J by 5 bases, with 17 bases between the two germline ends. Germline CDR1 and CDR2: SQVTM and ANQGSEA. This CDR3 region has 14 residues. CDR3 residues: CSVGQGSVWTEAFF. The DNA of the CDR3 is TGCAGCGTTGGTCAGGGATCCGTATGGACTGAAGCTTTCTTT.

The chain uses TRBV5-1 and TRBJ2-7, with D possibly TRBD1 on 6 matching bases. Deletions cut 3 bases from V and 2 bases from J, with 9 bases between. The CDR3 runs 13 residues. CDR1 is SGHRS, CDR2 YFSETQ, per germline. CDR3 DNA: TGCGCCAGCAGCTCGAGACAGGCCTACGAGCAGTACTTC. Translation gives CASSSRQAYEQYF.

This clone was observed once. This chain uses TRBV4-3 with TRBJ2-5; 11 bases fit TRBD2. Germline assignment: CDR1 LGHNA and CDR2 YSLEER. The trim removed 0 bases at V and 4 bases at J, leaving 4 bases unmatched. The CDR3 sequence is 16 residues long. CDR3: CASSQDHLAGGETQYF. In DNA form, the CDR3 reads TGCGCCAGCAGCCAAGATCACCTAGCGGGAGGAGAGACCCAGTACTTC.

The gene calls are TRBV18 and TRBJ2-2; TRBD1 matches at 11 bases. The length of the CDR3 is 17 residues. V shed 1 base, J shed 10 bases, and the junction held 11 bases outside the gene matches. CDR1 is KGHSH, CDR2 LQKENI, per germline. CDR3 region: CASSPLPGQGAAKELFF. In DNA, the CDR3 is TGTGCCAGCTCACCACTGCCAGGACAGGGGGCCGCTAAGGAGCTGTTTTTT.

For the CDR3, the DNA is TGTGCCAGTTCACTAGTCTCAGATACGCAGTATTTT. Amino acid sequence: CASSLVSDTQYF. The genes are TRBV19 and TRBJ2-3, with D perhaps TRBD2 (5 bases). This CDR3 contains 12 residues. CDR1 is LNHDA and CDR2 is SQIVND in the germline V gene (reference sequence). Deletions cut 8 bases from V and 4 bases from J, with 10 bases between. The complete variable domain, with remaining parts taken from reference TRBV19 and TRBJ2-3, reads DGGITQSPKYLFRKEGQNVTLSCEQNLNHDAMYWYRQDPGQGLRLIYYSQIVNDFQKGDIAEGYSVSREKKESFPLTVTSAQKNPTAFYLCASSLVSDTQYFGPGTRLTVL.

The J gene is TRBJ1-1, the V gene TRBV7-2, with a weak D call TRBD1 (6 bases). Trimming cost V 2 bases and J 5 bases, with 12 bases left between them. CDR3 length: 14 amino acids. The germline V gene has CDR1 SGHTA and CDR2 FQGNSA. The CDR3 nucleotides are TGTGCCAGCAGCTTAAGGGGCGGACAGACTGAAGCTTTCTTT. Protein: CASSLRGGQTEAFF.

This chain joins TRBV7-2 and TRBJ1-5, with D possibly being TRBD1 (6 bases). Germline V gene data show CDR1 as SGHTA and CDR2 as FQGNSA. V gave up 5 bases and J gave up 3 bases, with 14 bases separating them. The CDR3 runs 15 residues. The CDR3 bases are TGTGCCAGCAGCGCTTACAGGGTCCACAATCAGCCCCAGCATTTT. Amino acid sequence: CASSAYRVHNQPQHF. Full variable domain (outside the CDR3, taken from reference TRBV7-2 and TRBJ1-5): GAGVSQSPSNKVTEKGKDVELRCDPISGHTALYWYRQSLGQGLEFLIYFQGNSAPDKSGLPSDRFSAERTGGSVSTLTIQRTQQEDSAVYLCASSAYRVHNQPQHFGDGTRLSIL.

V usage is TRBV19 and J usage is TRBJ1-2; D is possibly TRBD1 (5 bases). The CDR3 extends over 14 amino acids. CDR1 is LNHDA and CDR2 is SQIVND in the germline V gene (reference sequence). Trimming left V 8 bases short and J 5 bases short, with 18 bases between. CDR3 bases: TGTGCCAGTGCCGCCGGGGGAACCCCGTATGGCTACACCTTC. This codes for CASAAGGTPYGYTF.

The gene calls are TRBV7-6 and TRBJ1-5, with a weak D call TRBD1 (6 bases). Germline loops: CDR1 SGHVS, CDR2 FNYEAQ. V lost 9 bases, J lost 4 bases, and 16 bases lay in between. The CDR3 runs to 14 residues. CDR3: CAREGPTGNQPQHF. The CDR3 DNA sequence: TGTGCCAGAGAGGGTCCAACAGGGAATCAGCCCCAGCATTTT.

This clone was detected once. The chain recombines TRBV28 with TRBJ1-4, with a tentative D call TRBD1 (5 bases). Germline loops: CDR1 MDHEN, CDR2 SYDVKM. V was shortened by 3 bases and J by 4 bases, with 18 bases between the two germline ends. This CDR3 is 17 amino acids long. CDR3 in amino acids: CASSLDPQTAINEKLFF. In DNA form, the CDR3 reads TGTGCCAGCAGTTTGGACCCACAGACAGCCATTAATGAAAAACTGTTTTTT.

The CDR3 spells CASSLRTENTEAFF. The CDR3, as DNA: TGTGCCAGCAGTCTACGGACAGAGAACACTGAAGCTTTCTTT. The genes are TRBV28 and TRBJ1-1; D perhaps matches TRBD1 (6 bases). V lost 5 bases and J lost 1, with 11 bases in between. CDR3 length equals 14 residues. Germline V gene lookup returns CDR1 MDHEN and CDR2 SYDVKM.

The chain links TRBV2 to TRBJ1-2, with D possibly matching TRBD1 (6 bases). This CDR3 has 19 amino acids. Germline V CDR1 and CDR2: SNHLY, FYNNEI. Deletions cut 1 base from V and 4 bases from J, with 25 bases between. In DNA, the CDR3 is TGTGCCAGCAGTGAAGGCCTACAGGGCTCCTTCCCTCCAATCTATGGCTACACCTTC. Translation: CASSEGLQGSFPPIYGYTF.

The chain joins TRBV27 to TRBJ2-7; 12 bases agree with TRBD1. CDR3 length equals 19 residues. The trim removed 2 bases at V and 5 bases at J, leaving 16 bases unmatched. Germline V CDR1 and CDR2: MNHEY, SMNVEV (reference sequence). CDR3 protein: CASSLGTGGRVAGAHEQYF. The CDR3 nucleotides are TGTGCCAGCAGTTTAGGGACAGGGGGCAGGGTAGCGGGAGCCCACGAGCAGTACTTC.

J is TRBJ2-2 and V is TRBV7-9; tentative D call: TRBD2 (5 bases). Trimming removed 5 bases from V and 0 bases from J, with 16 bases in between. The CDR3 runs 17 residues. The germline gives CDR1 SEHNR, CDR2 FQNEAQ (reference sequence). CDR3 in amino acids: CASSIPSGASNTGELFF. The CDR3 coding sequence is TGTGCCAGCAGCATCCCAAGCGGAGCCTCGAACACCGGGGAGCTGTTTTTT.

V usage is TRBV2 and J usage is TRBJ1-2; D unresolved. This CDR3 is 16 amino acids long. Trimming pared 3 bases from V and 4 bases from J, leaving 18 bases between. CDR1 is SNHLY, CDR2 FYNNEI, per germline. This chain's CDR3 is CASSDFGSFSSYGYTF. In nucleotides, the CDR3 is TGTGCCAGCAGTGATTTCGGCAGTTTCTCTAGCTATGGCTACACCTTC.

This chain connects TRBV5-1 to TRBJ2-7, with D possibly matching TRBD2 (6 bases). Germline V gene sequence: CDR1 SGHRS, CDR2 YFSETQ. Deletions cut 4 bases from V and 3 bases from J, with 11 bases between. The CDR3 is 13 residues long. Here the CDR3 reads CASSPQEGYEQYF. The CDR3 DNA reads as TGCGCCAGCAGCCCCCAGGAGGGCTACGAGCAGTACTTC.